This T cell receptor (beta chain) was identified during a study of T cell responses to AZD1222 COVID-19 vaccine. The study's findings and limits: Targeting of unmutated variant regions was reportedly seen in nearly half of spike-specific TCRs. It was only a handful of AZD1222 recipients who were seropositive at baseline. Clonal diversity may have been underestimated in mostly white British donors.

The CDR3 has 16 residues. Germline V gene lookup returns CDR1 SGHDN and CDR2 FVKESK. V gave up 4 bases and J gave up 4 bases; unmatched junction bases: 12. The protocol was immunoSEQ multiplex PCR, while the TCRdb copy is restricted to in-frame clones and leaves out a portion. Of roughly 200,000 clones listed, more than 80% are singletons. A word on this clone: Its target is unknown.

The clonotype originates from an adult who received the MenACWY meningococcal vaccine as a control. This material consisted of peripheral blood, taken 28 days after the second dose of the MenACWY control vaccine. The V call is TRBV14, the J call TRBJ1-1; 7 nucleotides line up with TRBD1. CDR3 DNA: TGTGCCAGCAGCCCCTTGGGGCGGACAGGTCTCACTGAAGCTTTCTTT. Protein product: CASSPLGRTGLTEAFF.